This T cell receptor (beta chain) derives from a study of blood T cell repertoires in COVID-19. The V gene lost 8 bases and the J gene lost 0 bases, with 13 bases spanning the gap. CDR3 length: 14 amino acids. CDR1 is SGDLS, CDR2 YYNGEE, per germline. Authors' methods: Amplification of reference gene primers was used by the study to estimate nucleated cell counts. Libraries were prepared by immunoSEQ multiplex PCR; TCRdb keeps only in-frame clonotypes and omits some of them. V and J calls and clone size follow that table, whereas D and trimming were derived from the DNA. The table lists 110,000 to 150,000 clones, 88% of them singletons.

The sequenced material came from peripheral blood. This sequence was found in a man in his 70s with acute or convalescent COVID-19. The rearrangement uses TRBV9 and TRBJ2-3; maybe TRBD1 (5 bases). The CDR3: CASQGVTSTDTQYF. The DNA of the CDR3 is TGTGCCAGTCAGGGTGTAACTAGCACAGATACGCAGTATTTT.